A selection of T cell receptor beta chains follows, all from one sample in a study of shared clonotypes between healthy human individuals. Here immunoSEQ multiplex PCR was the method, and the copy in TCRdb shows in-frame clones only, minus some. Of about a million clones in the sample, more than 60% are singletons; the top ten hold approximately 1.5%. Sequenced sample: memory CD4+ T cells sorted from blood. The receptors were gathered from a man between 18 and 29 years old in good health. CDR3s include the opening cysteine and the closing phenylalanine or tryptophan. A D gene is named only where the DNA matches it firmly. The size field is filled for only some rows; it gives once, few, many or a size class.

j_call | d_call | v_call | clone_size | cdr3_aa | cdr3_nt
TRBJ2-2 | NA | TRBV10-1 | NA | CASSGSVGELFF | TGCGCCAGCAGTGGGAGTGTCGGGGAGCTGTTTTTT
TRBJ1-4 | NA | TRBV19 | few | CASSLGTASGREFF | TGTGCCAGTAGTCTAGGGACGGCCAGCGGAAGGGAGTTTTTT
TRBJ2-3 | NA | TRBV2 | NA | CASSRGRQYTDTQYF | TGTGCCAGCTCCCGCGGTAGACAGTACACAGATACGCAGTATTTT
TRBJ2-7 | NA | TRBV27 | NA | CASSRRVDSYEQYF | TGTGCCAGCAGTCGCAGGGTTGATTCGTACGAGCAGTACTTC
TRBJ2-2 | TRBD1 | TRBV14 | NA | CASSRWDSPTGELFF | TGTGCCAGCAGCCGCTGGGACAGCCCCACCGGGGAGCTGTTTTTT
TRBJ1-6 | NA | TRBV7-8 | NA | CASSLAPTLVYSPLHF | TGTGCCAGCAGCTTAGCTCCCACCCTGGTGTATTCACCCCTCCACTTT
TRBJ1-4 | TRBD1 | TRBV4-2 | NA | CASSQRTGVSGEKLFF | TGTGCCAGCAGCCAAAGAACAGGGGTTTCGGGTGAAAAACTGTTTTTT
TRBJ2-1 | NA | TRBV5-7 | NA | CASSQGDYNEQFF | TGTGCCAGCAGCCAAGGGGACTACAATGAGCAGTTCTTC
TRBJ1-1 | NA | TRBV10-1 | few | CASRSEGNTEAFF | TGCGCCAGCAGATCTGAAGGGAACACTGAAGCTTTCTTT
TRBJ2-4 | NA | TRBV2 | NA | CASTEGLGAGAKNIQYF | TGTGCCAGCACCGAAGGGTTAGGGGCGGGTGCCAAAAACATTCAGTACTTC
TRBJ1-1 | NA | TRBV11-3 | many | CASSQGTNTEAFF | TGTGCCAGCAGCCAAGGGACGAACACTGAAGCTTTCTTT
TRBJ1-6 | NA | TRBV21-1 | NA | CASSKGGDVNSPLHF | TGTGCCAGCAGCAAAGGGGGGGACGTCAATTCACCCCTCCACTTT
TRBJ1-1 | NA | TRBV5-8 | once | CASSLPSLGNTEAFF | TGTGCCAGCAGCCTCCCCTCGTTAGGGAACACTGAAGCTTTCTTT
TRBJ2-1 | TRBD2 | TRBV30 | once | CAWSEGLAGFPSSYNEQFF | TGTGCCTGGAGTGAAGGACTAGCGGGATTCCCAAGCTCCTACAATGAGCAGTTCTTC
TRBJ1-2 | NA | TRBV2 | NA | CASIRDQRKDGYTF | TGTGCCAGCATCCGGGACCAGAGGAAGGATGGCTACACCTTC
TRBJ1-6 | NA | TRBV28 | few | CASSTSVGRSPLHF | TGTGCCAGCAGTACCTCAGTAGGCAGGTCACCCCTCCACTTT
TRBJ2-4 | NA | TRBV6-6 | NA | CASSTGQIAKNIQYF | TGTGCCAGCAGTACTGGACAGATAGCCAAAAACATTCAGTACTTC
TRBJ2-5 | TRBD2 | TRBV28 | NA | CASSLNRAGGTETQYF | TGTGCCAGCAGTTTAAATCGAGCGGGGGGTACGGAGACCCAGTACTTC
TRBJ2-3 | NA | TRBV12-5 | NA | CASAWGVSTDTQYF | TGTGCTAGTGCCTGGGGAGTTAGCACAGATACGCAGTATTTT
TRBJ1-5 | NA | TRBV19 | NA | CASSIPTNPTSNQPQHF | TGTGCCAGTAGTATCCCAACTAACCCTACCAGCAATCAGCCCCAGCATTTT
TRBJ2-2 | NA | TRBV27 | NA | CASGREGEAGELFF | TGTGCCAGCGGGCGCGAGGGAGAGGCCGGGGAGCTGTTTTTT
TRBJ2-2 | NA | TRBV5-6 | NA | CASSSLKGGRDTGELFF | TGTGCCAGCAGCTCCCTAAAGGGGGGCCGGGACACCGGGGAGCTGTTTTTT
TRBJ2-7 | NA | TRBV10-3 | NA | CAISESSPGASYEQYF | TGTGCCATCAGTGAGTCTAGTCCGGGGGCGTCCTACGAGCAGTACTTC
TRBJ2-7 | TRBD1 | TRBV2 | once | CASSQNRGITYEQYF | TGTGCCAGCAGTCAAAACAGGGGGATCACCTACGAGCAGTACTTC
TRBJ2-1 | TRBD2 | TRBV5-1 | NA | CASSQSGGLAGGQEQFF | TGCGCCAGCAGCCAGTCTGGGGGACTAGCGGGAGGGCAGGAGCAGTTCTTC
TRBJ1-1 | TRBD1 | TRBV19 | NA | CASSIVTGARVTEAFF | TGTGCCAGTAGTATAGTTACAGGGGCCCGTGTCACTGAAGCTTTCTTT
TRBJ2-7 | NA | TRBV10-2 | few | CASSEGRGAFSYEQYF | TGCGCCAGCAGTGAAGGTCGGGGGGCCTTCTCCTACGAGCAGTACTTC
TRBJ1-1 | NA | TRBV18 | NA | CASSPPAPGTGTEAFF | TGTGCCAGCTCACCACCTGCCCCGGGTACGGGCACTGAAGCTTTCTTT
TRBJ2-7 | TRBD1 | TRBV6-5 | NA | CASTGAGGADEQYF | TGTGCCAGCACTGGTGCAGGGGGCGCGGACGAGCAGTACTTC
TRBJ1-4 | NA | TRBV4-3 | NA | CASSQSWGGPREKLFF | TGCGCCAGCAGCCAATCCTGGGGGGGGCCAAGAGAAAAACTGTTTTTT
TRBJ1-1 | NA | TRBV10-2 | NA | CASSPSRQIEAFF | TGCGCCAGCAGCCCCTCTCGACAGATTGAAGCTTTCTTT
TRBJ2-7 | TRBD2 | TRBV5-4 | NA | CASHPVRTSGVLGYEQYF | TGTGCCAGCCACCCGGTTCGGACTAGCGGGGTCTTAGGGTACGAGCAGTACTTC
TRBJ2-7 | TRBD2 | TRBV5-1 | NA | CASSLATILAGEWEQYF | TGCGCCAGCAGCTTGGCCACGATATTAGCGGGGGAATGGGAGCAGTACTTC
TRBJ2-7 | TRBD1 | TRBV4-1 | NA | CASSQTSDRVNWEQYF | TGCGCCAGCAGCCAAACTTCGGACAGGGTAAACTGGGAGCAGTACTTC
TRBJ2-3 | NA | TRBV4-2 | NA | CASSQDTVTKTDTQYF | TGTGCCAGCAGCCAAGATACCGTGACAAAGACAGATACGCAGTATTTT
TRBJ1-1 | NA | TRBV19 | NA | CASSMNKGTEAFF | TGTGCCAGTAGTATGAATAAGGGGACTGAAGCTTTCTTT
TRBJ2-7 | NA | TRBV7-7 | NA | CASSPTQGTYEQYF | TGTGCTAGCAGCCCTACACAGGGAACCTACGAGCAGTACTTC
TRBJ1-1 | NA | TRBV10-3 | many | CAISEKGNTEAFF | TGTGCCATCAGTGAAAAAGGGAACACTGAAGCTTTCTTT
TRBJ1-2 | NA | TRBV6-1 | NA | CASRPPGFGYTF | TGTGCCAGCAGACCCCCCGGGTTTGGCTACACCTTC
TRBJ1-6 | NA | TRBV25-1 | once | CASRRGQNNSPLHF | TGTGCCAGCAGAAGAGGTCAGAATAATTCACCCCTCCACTTT
TRBJ2-3 | TRBD2 | TRBV10-3 | few | CAISEGTSANSFTDTQYF | TGTGCCATCAGTGAAGGGACTAGCGCGAATAGTTTCACAGATACGCAGTATTTT
TRBJ1-2 | TRBD1 | TRBV7-2 | NA | CASSLGGQGGGGYTF | TGTGCCAGCAGCTTAGGTGGACAGGGCGGGGGAGGCTACACCTTC
TRBJ2-5 | NA | TRBV11-2 | NA | CASSLRAGQETQYF | TGTGCCAGCAGCTTAAGGGCAGGCCAAGAGACCCAGTACTTC
TRBJ1-4 | NA | TRBV6-1 | few | CASSESWTEEGLFF | TGTGCCAGCAGTGAAAGTTGGACAGAGGAGGGACTGTTTTTT
TRBJ1-6 | TRBD1 | TRBV5-4 | few | CASSLSGTGASPLHF | TGTGCCAGCAGCTTGAGTGGGACAGGCGCTTCACCCCTCCACTTT
TRBJ1-3 | TRBD1 | TRBV11-2 | NA | CASSSLKGQALVGNTIYF | TGTGCCAGCAGCTCCCTAAAGGGACAGGCCCTCGTTGGAAACACCATATATTTT